The T cell receptor beta chain described here comes from a study of blood T cell repertoires in COVID-19. Study-level information: COVID-19 samples from acute and convalescent phases originated in the United States, Italy and Spain. Sample material is recorded as cDNA or gDNA derived from T cells, B-cell-depleted T cells, or PBMCs.

The germline V and J ends were trimmed by 9 bases and 2 bases, with 22 bases remaining between them. The CDR3 consists of 16 residues. CDR1 is LNHDA, CDR2 SQIVND, per germline (reference sequence). This clone was observed a handful of times. In the original workflow: By means of reference gene primer amplification, nucleated cell counts were estimated. Clones were read by immunoSEQ multiplex PCR, and TCRdb kept only the in-frame ones, dropping some. That table is the source of V, J and clone size, and D and trimming were worked out from the DNA. The table has more than 100,000 clones, 71% seen once. The sequenced sample consisted of peripheral blood. The chain is built from TRBV19 and TRBJ2-5; perhaps TRBD2 as D (5 bases). The receptor comes from a human donor with acute or convalescent COVID-19. The donor label of this sample is uncertain. This CDR3 is CARNFGPAAPQETQYF. The CDR3 DNA is TGTGCCAGGAACTTCGGACCAGCGGCCCCACAAGAGACCCAGTACTTC.